The clone carrying this TCR beta chain occurred a few times. As yet, its antigen is unknown. This sample is drawn from a study of identical twins. Overall study results and limits: Fewer insertions marked abundant cord blood beta clonotypes; young adult naive trended weakly, memory not at all. Twins' surplus sharing was weaker for beta out-of-frame sequences. The analysis was cross-sectional rather than longitudinal within donors.

All donors were healthy, and all were Caucasian. The CDR3 contains 16 residues. TCRdb reprocessed the 5' RACE reads with MiXCR, giving one entry per CDR3 protein. The sample shows 1.5 million to 2 million distinct CDR3 sequences, about 32% of them seen only once. The sequenced sample was cord blood. The receptor comes from a newborn girl in good health. The V call is TRBV21-1, the J call TRBJ2-3. TRBV21-1 counts as a pseudogene. CDR3 protein: CASSKDCRPNTDTQYF. The CDR3, as DNA: TGTGCCAGCAGCAAAGATTGCAGGCCTAACACAGATACGCAGTATTTT.